The text below deals with one T cell receptor (beta chain). These data originate in a study of blood T cells in healthy people across ages. Then a second PCR, running about 6 to 12 cycles, was carried out with a sample-barcoded 5' primer and a J-beta primer mix. TCRdb passed the 5' RACE reads through MiXCR, listing each CDR3 protein once. The sample yields under 1 million distinct CDR3 sequences, under 45% seen once. The receptor was isolated from a man aged 55 to 70 in good health. The sequencing input was blood.

CDR3 loop: CSAIRGAGSFREQFF. The CDR3 DNA sequence: TGCAGTGCTATAAGGGGGGCAGGGTCATTCCGTGAGCAGTTCTTC. V gene TRBV20-1 combines with J gene TRBJ2-1; D possibly uses TRBD1 or TRBD2 (6 bases each). Trimming cost V 4 bases and J 9 bases, with 22 bases left between them. Germline CDR1 is DFQATT and CDR2 is SNEGSKA (reference sequence). The CDR3 is 15 residues long.